The 13 T cell receptor beta chains below come from one sample, sequenced in a study of T cell repertoires in cytomegalovirus infection. MiXCR, applied by TCRdb to the reads, yields one record per CDR3 protein. In the table there are about 140,000 distinct CDR3 sequences, 5.5% to 7% of which are singletons. The source material was PBMCs. The receptors were sampled from a human donor in good health (CMV status not recorded). Some clones in this sample may be carry-over from other donors' samples.

The V gene is TRBV20-1, the J gene TRBJ1-1; D is perhaps TRBD1 (5 bases). Germline CDR1 reads DFQATT; CDR2 reads SNEGSKA (reference sequence). Deletions cut 2 bases from V and 1 base from J, with 11 bases between. This CDR3 is 14 amino acids long. DNA for the CDR3: TGCAGTGCTAGATCGGAAGGGGCGAACACTGAAGCTTTCTTT. Translating gives CSARSEGANTEAFF.

This clonotype was seen repeatedly, ten times or more. The CDR3 sequence is CASSKPGRDGYGYTF. CDR3 bases: TGTGCCAGCAGCAAACCGGGCCGGGACGGCTATGGCTACACCTTC. The chain employs TRBV7-2 and TRBJ1-2, with D perhaps matching TRBD1 (5 bases). The length of the CDR3 is 15 residues. The germline CDR1 and CDR2 sequences are SGHTA and FQGNSA. Trimming pared 5 bases from V and 4 bases from J, leaving 17 bases between.

This clonotype was seen many times. CDR3 amino acids: CASSLGTPRGEQYF. CDR3 bases: TGTGCCAGCAGCCTCGGGACCCCGAGGGGGGAGCAGTACTTC. The chain joins TRBV7-2 to TRBJ2-7; weak D call: TRBD1 (6 bases). Germline CDR1 SGHTA, CDR2 FQGNSA. The V gene lost 5 bases and the J gene lost 7 bases, with 18 bases spanning the gap. CDR3 length equals 14 residues.

V and J are TRBV20-1 and TRBJ2-7; unclear D gene. This CDR3 has 11 residues. The germline gives CDR1 DFQATT, CDR2 SNEGSKA (reference sequence). V lost 0 bases and J lost 3, with 3 bases in between. The CDR3 sequence: CSARDLYEQYF. CDR3 in DNA: TGCAGTGCTAGAGATCTCTACGAGCAGTACTTC.

There are many counts of this clonotype. The chain is built from TRBV7-6 and TRBJ1-1; D might be TRBD1 (5 bases). This CDR3 region has 15 residues. Trimming took 1 base from V and 3 from J, leaving 12 bases between them. Germline CDR1 and CDR2: SGHVS and FNYEAQ. CDR3 sequence reads: CASSLGRVGDTEAFF. CDR3 bases: TGTGCCAGCAGCTTAGGCAGGGTCGGGGACACTGAAGCTTTCTTT.

In this sample, this clonotype turned up many times. The V call is TRBV29-1, the J call TRBJ2-7; D is perhaps TRBD1 (6 bases). CDR3 length: 11 residues. Between the trimmed V and J ends, which lost 6 bases and 3 bases, there was a span of 9 bases. The germline V gene has CDR1 SQVTM and CDR2 ANQGSEA. This CDR3 reads CSVGQNYEQYF. The CDR3 nucleotides read TGCAGCGTCGGACAGAACTACGAGCAGTACTTC.

This clonotype was seen many times. This chain connects TRBV10-3 to TRBJ2-1; 8 nucleotides align to TRBD2. V was clipped by 4 bases and J by 1 base; unmatched bases: 6. CDR1 ENHRY and CDR2 SYGVKD come from the germline V gene. The CDR3 spans 16 residues. The CDR3 here is CAISGPGLESYNEQFF. In DNA, the CDR3 is TGTGCCATCAGTGGCCCGGGACTAGAATCCTACAATGAGCAGTTCTTC.

In this sample, this clonotype turned up many times. V gene TRBV7-2 combines with J gene TRBJ2-3; D may be TRBD1 (6 bases). Trimming took 5 bases from V and 9 from J, leaving 21 bases between them. Germline loops: CDR1 SGHTA, CDR2 FQGNSA. The CDR3 covers 15 residues. CDR3 DNA: TGTGCCAGCAGCCTAGGGACACAGGCACAGGGAACGCAGTATTTT. This encodes CASSLGTQAQGTQYF.

In this sample, this clonotype turned up many times. CDR3 in amino acids: CASSIGVNTEAFF. In DNA, the CDR3 is TGTGCCAGCTCGATAGGGGTGAACACTGAAGCTTTCTTT. The chain couples TRBV7-8 to TRBJ1-1; a possible D gene is TRBD1 (5 bases). Germline CDR1 and CDR2: SGHVS and FQNEAQ. This CDR3 has 13 residues. The germline V and J ends were trimmed by 8 bases and 0 bases, with 10 bases remaining between them.

This clonotype showed up just a few times. The chain uses TRBV20-1 and TRBJ2-3, with D possibly matching TRBD1 (6 bases). Trimming removed 5 bases from V and 0 bases from J, with 12 bases in between. This CDR3 is 14 amino acids long. Germline V gene sequence: CDR1 DFQATT, CDR2 SNEGSKA (reference sequence). The CDR3 DNA follows: TGCAGTGCTTCGCCAGGGGCGAGCACAGATACGCAGTATTTT. Encoded protein: CSASPGASTDTQYF.

This clonotype was recorded many times. J is TRBJ2-2 and V is TRBV7-3; 9 bases are shared with TRBD2. The junction had 2 bases not matched to a gene; V was cut back by 1 base and J by 5 bases. The CDR3 spans 15 residues. Per germline, CDR1 SGHTA and CDR2 FQGTGA. The CDR3 sequence: CASSLSGGATGELFF. CDR3 nucleotides: TGTGCCAGCAGCTTAAGCGGGGGGGCGACCGGGGAGCTGTTTTTT.

This clonotype was seen repeatedly, ten times or more. The chain has TRBV25-1 and TRBJ1-5; D not certain. Germline CDR1 and CDR2: MGHDK and SYGVNS. V lost 0 bases and J 7 bases, leaving 10 bases between the germline ends. The CDR3 is 14 residues long. DNA of the CDR3: TGTGCCAGCAGTGAATACGGAGTCGGGCAGCCCCAGCATTTT. Translated: CASSEYGVGQPQHF.

This clonotype was counted a few times. This sequence joins TRBV4-3 and TRBJ1-5; D uncertain. CDR3 size: 13 residues. The germline V and J ends were trimmed by 2 bases and 5 bases, with 7 bases remaining between them. Germline V gives CDR1 LGHNA, CDR2 YSLEER. The CDR3 bases are TGCGCCAGCAGCCAATCGGTGGATCAGCCCCAGCATTTT. Translated: CASSQSVDQPQHF.